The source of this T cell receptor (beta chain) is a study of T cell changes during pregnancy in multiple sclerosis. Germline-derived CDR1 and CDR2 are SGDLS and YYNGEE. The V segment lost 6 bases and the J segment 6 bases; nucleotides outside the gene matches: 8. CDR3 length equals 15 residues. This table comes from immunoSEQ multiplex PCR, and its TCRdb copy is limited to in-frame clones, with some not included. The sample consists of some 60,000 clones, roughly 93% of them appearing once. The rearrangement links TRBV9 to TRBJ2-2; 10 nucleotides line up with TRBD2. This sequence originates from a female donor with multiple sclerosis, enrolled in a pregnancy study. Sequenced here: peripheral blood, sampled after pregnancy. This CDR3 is CASKASGSTAGELFF. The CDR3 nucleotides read TGTGCCAGCAAAGCTAGCGGGAGTACCGCCGGGGAGCTGTTTTTT. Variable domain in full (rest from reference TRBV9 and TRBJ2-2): DSGVTQTPKHLITATGQRVTLRCSPRSGDLSVYWYQQSLDQGLQFLIQYYNGEERAKGNILERFSAQQFPDLHSELNLSSLELGDSALYFCASKASGSTAGELFFGEGSRLTVL.